Following are 7 T cell receptor beta chains from one sample sequenced in a study of control samples from healthy donors and cancer patients. Profiled with immunoSEQ multiplex PCR; TCRdb holds only in-frame clones, not every one. The data contain more than 85,000 clones, more than 85% of them seen just once; the ten biggest clones take up 17%. The sequenced sample was blood. The receptors stem from a woman in her fifties or sixties in good health.

The V and J genes are TRBV5-1 and TRBJ1-2, with D unresolved. The length of the CDR3 is 15 residues. The germline V gene has CDR1 SGHRS and CDR2 YFSETQ. The V end was cut by 4 bases, the J end by 8 bases, with 21 bases between. The CDR3 coding sequence is TGCGCCAGCAGCCCCTCCACCACGGTTGCGGAGGGCTACACCTTC. Translation: CASSPSTTVAEGYTF.

The gene calls are TRBV5-1 and TRBJ2-3, with D perhaps matching TRBD1 (5 bases). CDR1 and CDR2 from the germline V gene are SGHRS and YFSETQ. This CDR3 spans 16 amino acids. The V end lost 3 bases, the J end lost 4 bases, and 18 bases lay between the germline ends. CDR3 nucleotide sequence: TGCGCCAGCAGCTCCCAACAGGTCGTTATTCCAGATACGCAGTATTTT. Its protein is CASSSQQVVIPDTQYF.

The CDR3 region is CASSVADPGVGETPLYGYTF. The CDR3 DNA reads as TGTGCCAGCAGCGTAGCCGATCCCGGGGTGGGGGAGACGCCTCTTTATGGCTACACCTTC. The V call is TRBV9, the J call TRBJ1-2; maybe TRBD1 (5 bases). Per the germline V gene, CDR1 is SGDLS and CDR2 is YYNGEE. CDR3 length: 20 residues. Trimming cost V 0 bases and J 5 bases, with 29 bases left between them.

The chain employs TRBV9 and TRBJ2-1; the D gene is possibly TRBD2 (6 bases). The germline V and J ends were trimmed by 0 bases and 3 bases, with 10 bases remaining between them. From germline, CDR1 is SGDLS and CDR2 YYNGEE. There are 15 residues in the CDR3. CDR3 sequence reads: CASSVVGDFYNEQFF. DNA for the CDR3: TGTGCCAGCAGCGTAGTGGGGGACTTCTACAATGAGCAGTTCTTC.

The rearrangement uses TRBV6-5 and TRBJ2-7, with D possibly TRBD2 on 5 matching bases. Germline V gene lookup returns CDR1 MNHEY and CDR2 SVGAGI. The CDR3 sequence is 13 residues long. V dropped 2 bases and J dropped 1 base, with 6 bases sitting between them. The CDR3 region is CASSYGGSYEQYF. CDR3 bases: TGTGCCAGCAGTTACGGAGGTTCCTACGAGCAGTACTTC.

The V call is TRBV25-1, the J call TRBJ2-1; D is unclear. V lost 8 bases and J lost 0, with 14 bases in between. The CDR3 loop spans 15 amino acids. Germline-derived CDR1 and CDR2 are MGHDK and SYGVNS. In DNA form, the CDR3 reads TGTGCCAGCTCGCCCCCTAGGAGCTCCTACAATGAGCAGTTCTTC. Translation gives CASSPPRSSYNEQFF.

The chain combines TRBV7-3 with TRBJ2-2, with 7 bases lining up with TRBD1. Unmatched junction bases numbered 3, after V lost 6 bases and J lost 5 bases. Germline V gene sequence: CDR1 SGHTA, CDR2 FQGTGA. The CDR3 has 13 amino acids. The CDR3 nucleotides read TGTGCCAGCAGACCACAGGGGACCGGGGAGCTGTTTTTT. Amino acid sequence: CASRPQGTGELFF.